The clone carrying this TCR beta chain was observed a few times. Its matching antigen is unknown. In the authors' methods: The distant-metastasis classifier for papillary thyroid cancer was built from CDR3 differences across clinicopathological groups. TCRdb reassembled clones from the PCR reads with MiXCR. The V and J calls shown here were made by TCRdb, not taken from the authors' results. Here the sample spans fewer than 35,000 clones, 20% to 25% being singletons. No patient had received any treatment before thyroid surgery. The sample is drawn from a study of metastatic and nonmetastatic thyroid tumors. Whole-study findings and limits: A significant increase in TCR beta diversity was reportedly seen in malignant thyroid tumors relative to benign nodules, in blood and tumor.

In germline, CDR1 is MNHNS, CDR2 SASEGT. V shed 4 bases and J 1 base; nucleotides not matched to a gene: 3. CDR3 length equals 15 residues. The chain employs TRBV6-1 and TRBJ2-3, with 9 bases matching TRBD1. The TCR was taken from a male donor with papillary thyroid cancer or a benign thyroid nodule (not recorded which). Some clones in this sample may be carry-over from other donors' samples. Sequencing input: tumor tissue. The CDR3 coding sequence is TGTGCCAGCAGTGTACAGGGGGCTGGCACAGATACGCAGTATTTT. It encodes CASSVQGAGTDTQYF.